This is a list of T cell receptor beta chains from one sample in a study of cytomegalovirus exposure and HLA in healthy donors. Clones were read by immunoSEQ multiplex PCR, and TCRdb kept only the in-frame ones, dropping some. This sample has around 120,000 clones, with about 88% found just once. Sequenced sample: PBMCs. These receptors were collected from a man aged 18 to 35 in good health and CMV-seropositive. Each CDR3 is given with its conserved first and last residue. The D gene is left open where the match is weak. The listing skips clone size in some rows; elsewhere it reads once, few, many or a size class.

v_gene: TRBV15
len: 14
abundance: .
j_gene: TRBJ2-3
d_gene: TRBD1
CDR3nt: TGTGCCACCAGAGCTCGGACAGGAAGGGGTACGCAGTATTTT
CDR3aa: CATRARTGRGTQYF

v_gene: TRBV27
len: 14
abundance: .
j_gene: TRBJ2-7
d_gene: TRBD1
CDR3nt: TGTGCCAGCAGTTCAACAGGGGACCTCGTCGAGCAGTACTTC
CDR3aa: CASSSTGDLVEQYF

v_gene: TRBV5-5
len: 15
abundance: .
j_gene: TRBJ2-7
d_gene: TRBD1
CDR3nt: TGTGCCAGCAGCTTCTCGCAGGGGGTACTCTACGAGCAGTACTTC
CDR3aa: CASSFSQGVLYEQYF

v_gene: TRBV28
len: 13
abundance: few
j_gene: TRBJ1-1
d_gene: .
CDR3nt: TGTGCCAGCAGTTTTCAGGGGAACACTGAAGCTTTCTTT
CDR3aa: CASSFQGNTEAFF

v_gene: TRBV19
len: 16
abundance: .
j_gene: TRBJ2-1
d_gene: .
CDR3nt: TGTGCCAGTAGTCGTGTTGCGGGGACTTCCTACAATGAGCAGTTCTTC
CDR3aa: CASSRVAGTSYNEQFF

v_gene: TRBV7-6
len: 15
abundance: .
j_gene: TRBJ2-1
d_gene: TRBD2
CDR3nt: TGTGCCAGCAGCTTAGTAGCGGGGGGGTACAATGAGCAGTTCTTC
CDR3aa: CASSLVAGGYNEQFF

v_gene: TRBV11-2
len: 16
abundance: .
j_gene: TRBJ1-6
d_gene: TRBD1
CDR3nt: TGTGCCAGCAGCTTAGTCCGGACAGGGTTGAGTTCACCCCTCCACTTT
CDR3aa: CASSLVRTGLSSPLHF

v_gene: TRBV4-1
len: 13
abundance: .
j_gene: TRBJ1-2
d_gene: .
CDR3nt: TGCGCCAGCAGCCAGGTCGGGGGGAATGGCTACACCTTC
CDR3aa: CASSQVGGNGYTF

v_gene: TRBV29-1
len: 19
abundance: .
j_gene: TRBJ2-6
d_gene: .
CDR3nt: TGCAGCGTTGAAGGAAAGGGGAGGAACCCTAGCTCTGGGGCCAACGTCCTGACTTTC
CDR3aa: CSVEGKGRNPSSGANVLTF

v_gene: TRBV5-1
len: 13
abundance: .
j_gene: TRBJ1-4
d_gene: .
CDR3nt: TGCGCCAGCAGCCCGACAGTCGGTGAAAAACTGTTTTTT
CDR3aa: CASSPTVGEKLFF

v_gene: TRBV5-1
len: 14
abundance: .
j_gene: TRBJ1-1
d_gene: .
CDR3nt: TGCGCCAGCAGCTTCAAGGAGTTGCACACTGAAGCTTTCTTT
CDR3aa: CASSFKELHTEAFF

v_gene: TRBV30
len: 12
abundance: .
j_gene: TRBJ2-7
d_gene: .
CDR3nt: TGTGCCTGGATCAGGGATCCCCACGAGCAGTACTTC
CDR3aa: CAWIRDPHEQYF

v_gene: TRBV28
len: 13
abundance: .
j_gene: TRBJ1-1
d_gene: .
CDR3nt: TGTGCCAGCAGTTTCGGCGGGAACACTGAAGCTTTCTTT
CDR3aa: CASSFGGNTEAFF

v_gene: TRBV7-9
len: 15
abundance: .
j_gene: TRBJ1-5
d_gene: .
CDR3nt: TGTGCCAGCAGCTTGGGGGACACGTCAAATCAGCCCCAGCATTTT
CDR3aa: CASSLGDTSNQPQHF

v_gene: TRBV5-1
len: 14
abundance: .
j_gene: TRBJ2-7
d_gene: .
CDR3nt: TGCGCCAGCAGTCCGCCGGGGGAACCCTACGAGCAGTACTTC
CDR3aa: CASSPPGEPYEQYF

v_gene: TRBV7-2
len: 14
abundance: .
j_gene: TRBJ1-2
d_gene: .
CDR3nt: TGTGCCAGCAGCACCTCTGGGGAGGTCTATGGCTACACCTTC
CDR3aa: CASSTSGEVYGYTF

v_gene: TRBV11-2
len: 16
abundance: .
j_gene: TRBJ1-4
d_gene: TRBD1
CDR3nt: TGTGCCAGCATCAACTCTCCGGGACAGCGGAATGAAAAACTGTTTTTT
CDR3aa: CASINSPGQRNEKLFF

v_gene: TRBV5-1
len: 18
abundance: once
j_gene: TRBJ2-1
d_gene: TRBD1
CDR3nt: TGCGCCAGCAGCTTAATCTTCGGGACAGGGACTTTTTACAATGAGCAGTTCTTC
CDR3aa: CASSLIFGTGTFYNEQFF

v_gene: TRBV10-2
len: 14
abundance: .
j_gene: TRBJ1-5
d_gene: .
CDR3nt: TGCGCCAGCAGTTCTCAGGGGTCATATCAGCCCCAGCATTTT
CDR3aa: CASSSQGSYQPQHF

v_gene: TRBV28
len: 14
abundance: few
j_gene: TRBJ1-5
d_gene: TRBD1
CDR3nt: TGTGCCAGCAGTGAGGGACAGCGCAATCAGCCCCAGCATTTT
CDR3aa: CASSEGQRNQPQHF

v_gene: TRBV7-2
len: 14
abundance: .
j_gene: TRBJ2-2
d_gene: .
CDR3nt: TGTGCCAGCAGCTCGACAGTCTTTACCGGGGAGCTGTTTTTT
CDR3aa: CASSSTVFTGELFF

v_gene: TRBV7-2
len: 14
abundance: once
j_gene: TRBJ2-5
d_gene: TRBD1
CDR3nt: TGTGCCAGCAGCCGGGACAGGGCAGGAGAGACCCAGTACTTC
CDR3aa: CASSRDRAGETQYF

v_gene: TRBV6-4
len: 13
abundance: few
j_gene: TRBJ1-6
d_gene: TRBD1
CDR3nt: TGTGCCAGCAGCCCAGGGGGGTCGTCACCCCTCCACTTT
CDR3aa: CASSPGGSSPLHF

v_gene: TRBV19
len: 15
abundance: once
j_gene: TRBJ1-1
d_gene: .
CDR3nt: TGTGCCAGTAGTATATCTCAGACTTTGAACACTGAAGCTTTCTTT
CDR3aa: CASSISQTLNTEAFF

v_gene: TRBV13
len: 15
abundance: once
j_gene: TRBJ2-5
d_gene: TRBD2
CDR3nt: TGTGCCAGCAGCCCCGGGGGGAGGAGTCGTGAGACCCAGTACTTC
CDR3aa: CASSPGGRSRETQYF

v_gene: TRBV10-1
len: 15
abundance: .
j_gene: TRBJ2-1
d_gene: TRBD1
CDR3nt: TGCGCCAGCAGGGTGGATTCGGGGACAGGCAATGAGCAGTTCTTC
CDR3aa: CASRVDSGTGNEQFF

v_gene: TRBV6-1
len: 18
abundance: .
j_gene: TRBJ1-5
d_gene: .
CDR3nt: TGTGCCAGCAGTGAATCCCCGCAGGGGTTGGTTCACAATCAGCCCCAGCATTTT
CDR3aa: CASSESPQGLVHNQPQHF

v_gene: TRBV18
len: 16
abundance: .
j_gene: TRBJ2-6
d_gene: .
CDR3nt: TGTGCCAGCTCACCATCTACTCCGGGGGGGGCCAACGTCCTGACTTTC
CDR3aa: CASSPSTPGGANVLTF

v_gene: TRBV4-3
len: 12
abundance: .
j_gene: TRBJ2-1
d_gene: .
CDR3nt: TGCGCCAGCGGCCTAGGGGTCGGGGAGCAGTTCTTC
CDR3aa: CASGLGVGEQFF

v_gene: TRBV5-1
len: 14
abundance: few
j_gene: TRBJ1-2
d_gene: .
CDR3nt: TGCGCCAGCAGCTTGGGGACAGCGTCCTATGGCTACACCTTC
CDR3aa: CASSLGTASYGYTF

v_gene: TRBV18
len: 15
abundance: .
j_gene: TRBJ1-1
d_gene: .
CDR3nt: TGTGCCAGCTCACCTCTTTCCTCGACAGGAGGTGAAGCTTTCTTT
CDR3aa: CASSPLSSTGGEAFF

v_gene: TRBV5-6
len: 13
abundance: .
j_gene: TRBJ1-2
d_gene: .
CDR3nt: TGTGCCAGCAGCTTGCCAGTTAGCCATGGCTACACCTTC
CDR3aa: CASSLPVSHGYTF

v_gene: TRBV30
len: 18
abundance: .
j_gene: TRBJ2-5
d_gene: .
CDR3nt: TGTGCCTGGAGTGTTGGTTTTTTCGGGGGGCTGTACCAAGAGACCCAGTACTTC
CDR3aa: CAWSVGFFGGLYQETQYF

v_gene: TRBV4-1
len: 16
abundance: .
j_gene: TRBJ1-4
d_gene: .
CDR3nt: TGCGCCAGCAGCCAAGACCAGGGGAATAGGCTGGAAAAACTGTTTTTT
CDR3aa: CASSQDQGNRLEKLFF

v_gene: TRBV6-4
len: 15
abundance: .
j_gene: TRBJ2-1
d_gene: .
CDR3nt: TGTGCCAGCAGTCCTGGAGGGGGCGTTGGTCATGAGCAGTTCTTC
CDR3aa: CASSPGGGVGHEQFF

v_gene: TRBV5-1
len: 12
abundance: .
j_gene: TRBJ2-5
d_gene: .
CDR3nt: TGCGCCAGCAGCTTCAACCAAGAGACCCAGTACTTC
CDR3aa: CASSFNQETQYF

v_gene: TRBV6-5
len: 13
abundance: .
j_gene: TRBJ2-2
d_gene: .
CDR3nt: TGTGCCAGCAGTTCCCGGTTTACCGGGGAGCTGTTTTTT
CDR3aa: CASSSRFTGELFF

v_gene: TRBV9
len: 15
abundance: .
j_gene: TRBJ2-5
d_gene: .
CDR3nt: TGTGCCAGCAGCGTAGTCGGACACCCACAAGAGACCCAGTACTTC
CDR3aa: CASSVVGHPQETQYF

v_gene: TRBV30
len: 15
abundance: medium-sized
j_gene: TRBJ2-1
d_gene: TRBD2
CDR3nt: TGTGCCTGGAGTGTACTAGCGGGGGGGTACAATGAGCAGTTCTTC
CDR3aa: CAWSVLAGGYNEQFF

v_gene: TRBV19
len: 15
abundance: .
j_gene: TRBJ1-2
d_gene: .
CDR3nt: TGTGCCAGTAGTATAGGGCGCGGCAGCAACTATGGCTACACCTTC
CDR3aa: CASSIGRGSNYGYTF

v_gene: TRBV6-1
len: 18
abundance: .
j_gene: TRBJ2-6
d_gene: .
CDR3nt: TGTGCCAGCAGTGATGACCCTCCGCAGGTAACTGGGGCCAACGTCCTGACTTTC
CDR3aa: CASSDDPPQVTGANVLTF

v_gene: TRBV7-9
len: 15
abundance: .
j_gene: TRBJ1-4
d_gene: TRBD1
CDR3nt: TGTGCCAGCAGCTTAAGTCAGACAGGGACAGAAAAACTGTTTTTT
CDR3aa: CASSLSQTGTEKLFF

v_gene: TRBV28
len: 16
abundance: .
j_gene: TRBJ2-5
d_gene: TRBD2
CDR3nt: TGTGCCAGCAGTTTTAGCGGGGGGGCCCGGGTAGAGACCCAGTACTTC
CDR3aa: CASSFSGGARVETQYF

v_gene: TRBV7-2
len: 14
abundance: .
j_gene: TRBJ1-2
d_gene: .
CDR3nt: TGTGCCAGCAGCTTAGCGTTGGGGCCCTATGGCTACACCTTC
CDR3aa: CASSLALGPYGYTF

v_gene: TRBV5-1
len: 14
abundance: .
j_gene: TRBJ1-3
d_gene: TRBD1
CDR3nt: TGCGCCAGCAGCCAACAGGGGGCTGGAAACACCATATATTTT
CDR3aa: CASSQQGAGNTIYF